One sample yielded the 16 T cell receptor beta chains listed below, sequenced in a study of CD8+CD57+ T cells in acquired aplastic anemia. Investigators profiled TCR beta VDJ and CDR3 from genomic DNA template. TCRdb reanalysed the reads using MiXCR and keeps one entry per CDR3 protein. Of 68,000 or so distinct CDR3 sequences detected, 54% appear once; the ten largest clones hold around 8.8%. The sample consisted of sorted CD4+, CD8+, or CD8+CD57+ T cells (not recorded which) from PBMCs. The receptor source for this set is a human donor in good health, serving as a control.

The chain recombines TRBV7-8 with TRBJ2-3; D gene unclear. The CDR3 has 11 residues. V lost 6 bases, J lost 3 bases, and 4 bases lay in between. Germline loops: CDR1 SGHVS, CDR2 FQNEAQ. CDR3 coding DNA: TGTGCCAGCAGTGTTACAGATACGCAGTATTTT. It specifies CASSVTDTQYF. Full variable domain (outside the CDR3, taken from reference TRBV7-8 and TRBJ2-3): GAGVSQSPRYKVAKRGQDVALRCDPISGHVSLFWYQQALGQGPEFLTYFQNEAQLDKSGLPSDRFFAERPEGSVSTLKIQRTQQEDSAVYLCASSVTDTQYFGPGTRLTVL.

The genes are TRBV7-9 and TRBJ1-2, with D possibly matching TRBD1 (5 bases). Trimming pared 4 bases from V and 4 bases from J, leaving 16 bases between. Germline CDR1 reads SEHNR; CDR2 reads FQNEAQ (reference sequence). The CDR3 totals 15 residues. CDR3 sequence reads: CASSSSPGQGYGYTF. The CDR3 nucleotides are TGTGCCAGCAGCTCATCTCCGGGGCAGGGCTATGGCTACACCTTC.

This clonotype was observed once. This sequence joins TRBV10-3 and TRBJ1-1, with D perhaps TRBD1 (6 bases). This CDR3 comprises 13 residues. Germline CDR1 and CDR2: ENHRY and SYGVKD. Trimming removed 4 bases from V and 2 bases from J, with 8 bases in between. In DNA form, the CDR3 reads TGTGCCATCAGTGCAGGGGATAACACTGAAGCTTTCTTT. Translation: CAISAGDNTEAFF.

The chain joins TRBV2 to TRBJ1-6; 7 positions agree with TRBD1. The CDR3 covers 13 residues. J was trimmed by 10 bases and V by 6 bases; bases with no gene match: 6. CDR1 is SNHLY and CDR2 is FYNNEI in the germline V gene. Here the CDR3 DNA reads TGTGCCAGCAGAGACAGGGAAGCCTCACCCCTCCACTTT. Amino acids: CASRDREASPLHF. Combining the CDR3 with reference TRBV2 and TRBJ1-6 gives the whole variable domain EPEVTQTPSHQVTQMGQEVILRCVPISNHLYFYWYRQILGQKVEFLVSFYNNEISEKSEIFDDQFSVERPDGSNFTLKIRSTKLEDSAMYFCASRDREASPLHFGNGTRLTVT.

The DNA for the CDR3 is TGCAGCGTTGAAGATCATCGGCGGGGATTCTCCTACGAGCAGTTCTTC. Translated, it gives CSVEDHRRGFSYEQFF. The chain joins TRBV29-1 to TRBJ2-7; D is possibly TRBD2 (6 bases). TRBJ2-1 explains the end of the DNA better; the J call may be wrong. The CDR3 totals 16 residues. Germline V lookup: CDR1 SQVTM, CDR2 ANQGSEA.

This clonotype came up a few times. The chain is built from TRBV7-8 and TRBJ2-7, with 7 positions matching TRBD2. CDR1 SGHVS and CDR2 FQNEAQ come from the germline V gene. With V trimmed by 3 bases and J by 0 bases, 8 bases remained unmatched. This CDR3 is 16 amino acids long. The CDR3 protein is CASSFQSGDSSYEQYF. CDR3 bases: TGTGCCAGCAGCTTTCAAAGCGGGGACTCCTCCTACGAGCAGTACTTC. Complete variable domain (other parts from reference TRBV7-8 and TRBJ2-7): GAGVSQSPRYKVAKRGQDVALRCDPISGHVSLFWYQQALGQGPEFLTYFQNEAQLDKSGLPSDRFFAERPEGSVSTLKIQRTQQEDSAVYLCASSFQSGDSSYEQYFGPGTRLTVT.

This clonotype qualifies as medium-sized. The chain is built from TRBV2 and TRBJ2-5; possibly TRBD1 or TRBD2 for D (6 bases each). The CDR3 is made up of 12 amino acids. Germline CDR1 SNHLY, CDR2 FYNNEI. Trimming stripped 8 bases from V and 4 bases from J, with 11 bases between. The CDR3 DNA is TGTGCCAGCGGGGGGCGGTTAGAGACCCAGTACTTC. This gives the protein CASGGRLETQYF.

The chain combines TRBV29-1 with TRBJ1-2; TRBD1 agrees at 9 bases. The CDR3 runs 14 residues. With V trimmed by 5 bases and J by 4 bases, 8 bases remained unmatched. Per germline, CDR1 SQVTM and CDR2 ANQGSEA. CDR3 sequence: CSVPTGTGFYGYTF. In nucleotides, the CDR3 is TGCAGCGTTCCAACCGGGACAGGGTTCTATGGCTACACCTTC.

This chain links TRBV19 with TRBJ2-1, with 8 bases that match TRBD2. Germline CDR1 LNHDA, CDR2 SQIVND (reference sequence). The CDR3 totals 14 residues. Germline trimming cut 4 bases from V and 8 bases from J; bases unmatched to any gene: 7. CDR3 in DNA: TGTGCCAGTAGTACCTCGGGGGGGCTGGATGAGCAGTTCTTC. As protein: CASSTSGGLDEQFF.

This rearrangement joins TRBV7-6 to TRBJ2-7; D might be TRBD1 (6 bases). V lost 11 bases and J 5 bases, leaving 19 bases between the germline ends. Germline V gives CDR1 SGHVS, CDR2 FNYEAQ. The CDR3 runs to 13 residues. CDR3 protein: CADRLGSGDEQYF. The CDR3, as DNA: TGTGCCGACAGGTTGGGGTCCGGGGACGAGCAGTACTTC.

This clonotype appeared many times. At one boundary the junction diverges from the germline segment, which might be a read error. The rearrangement joins TRBV6-1 to TRBJ1-5; no clear D gene. CDR1 MNHNS and CDR2 SASEGT come from the germline V gene. This CDR3 comprises 14 residues. CDR3 residues: CASSRFSPTDDTTF. The CDR3 bases are TGTGCCAGCAGCCGATTCTCCCCTACCGACGACACAACTTTT.

The V and J genes are TRBV9 and TRBJ1-6; a possible D gene is TRBD1 (5 bases). Trimming took off 7 bases at V and 10 bases at J, with 15 bases between the two ends. Germline CDR1 reads SGDLS; CDR2 reads YYNGEE. The CDR3 spans 13 residues. CDR3 sequence: CASGGGEGSPLHF. CDR3 nucleotide sequence: TGTGCCAGCGGTGGCGGGGAGGGGTCACCCCTCCACTTT. The full variable domain, its missing parts supplied by reference TRBV9 and TRBJ1-6, is DSGVTQTPKHLITATGQRVTLRCSPRSGDLSVYWYQQSLDQGLQFLIQYYNGEERAKGNILERFSAQQFPDLHSELNLSSLELGDSALYFCASGGGEGSPLHFGNGTRLTVT.

The chain links TRBV25-1 to TRBJ2-1, with D possibly matching TRBD2 (6 bases). CDR3 length: 15 residues. In germline, CDR1 is MGHDK, CDR2 SYGVNS. The V and J ends lost 4 bases and 4 bases respectively, with 14 bases between them. Written as DNA, the CDR3 is TGTGCCAGCAGTGTCCAAGCGGGTGTTTACAATGAGCAGTTCTTC. It codes for CASSVQAGVYNEQFF. Using reference TRBV25-1 and TRBJ2-1 for the parts outside the CDR3, the full variable domain is EADIYQTPRYLVIGTGKKITLECSQTMGHDKMYWYQQDPGMELHLIHYSYGVNSTEKGDLSSESTVSRIRTEHFPLTLESARPSHTSQYLCASSVQAGVYNEQFFGPGTRLTVL.

The chain carries TRBV9 and TRBJ2-5, with D perhaps matching TRBD2 (5 bases). V lost 2 bases and J lost 0, with 11 bases in between. The germline V gene encodes CDR1 SGDLS and CDR2 YYNGEE. The CDR3 runs 15 residues. CDR3 protein: CASSVWTEDQETQYF. CDR3 sequence (DNA): TGTGCCAGCAGCGTTTGGACGGAGGACCAAGAGACCCAGTACTTC.

This clonotype was counted many times. V is TRBV6-1 and J is TRBJ1-1, with TRBD1 identical over 9 bases. CDR1 and CDR2 (germline): MNHNS, SASEGT. This CDR3 is 17 amino acids long. V was clipped by 0 bases and J by 0 bases; unmatched bases: 5. This CDR3 is CASSEALGTGMNTEAFF. DNA of the CDR3: TGTGCCAGCAGTGAAGCGCTGGGGACAGGGATGAACACTGAAGCTTTCTTT.

The chain has TRBV19 and TRBJ2-7, with D maybe TRBD2 (6 bases). The CDR3 is made up of 12 amino acids. V was shortened by 1 base and J by 6 bases, with 7 bases between the two germline ends. The germline gives CDR1 LNHDA, CDR2 SQIVND (reference sequence). The DNA of the CDR3 is TGTGCCAGTAGTATAGTGGGGGGCGAGCAGTACTTC. Translating gives CASSIVGGEQYF.